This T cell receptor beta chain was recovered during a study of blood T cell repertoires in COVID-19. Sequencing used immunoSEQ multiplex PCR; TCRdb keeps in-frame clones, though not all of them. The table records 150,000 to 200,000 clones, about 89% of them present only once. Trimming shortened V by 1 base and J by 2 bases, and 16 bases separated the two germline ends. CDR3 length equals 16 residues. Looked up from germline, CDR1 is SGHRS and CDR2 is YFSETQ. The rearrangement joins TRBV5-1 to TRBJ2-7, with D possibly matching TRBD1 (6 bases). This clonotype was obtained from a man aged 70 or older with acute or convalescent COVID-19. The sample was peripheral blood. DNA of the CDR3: TGCGCCAGCAGCTTGAGGCAGGGGCCTCCAACCTACGAGCAGTACTTC. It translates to CASSLRQGPPTYEQYF.